This note documents a single T cell receptor (beta chain) sequence. No antigen is known for it. Data came from immunoSEQ multiplex PCR; TCRdb stores just in-frame clones and leaves some out. The sample holds approximately 81,000 clones, about 89% seen once. The data originate from a study of T cell responses to AZD1222 COVID-19 vaccine. From germline, CDR1 is MDHEN and CDR2 SYDVKM. V was trimmed by 10 bases and J by 0 bases, leaving 10 bases between them. There are 14 residues in the CDR3. Notes on the study in general: Increased Spike-specific TCR breadth and depth were observed after two AZD1222 doses. Only after the peak T cell response were repertoires sampled.

Sample: peripheral blood, taken on day 0 of MenACWY control vaccination. The clonotype comes from an adult in good health. J is TRBJ1-6 and V is TRBV28; D remains unclear. The CDR3 loop reads CAILLSSYNSPLHF. The DNA for the CDR3 is TGTGCCATCCTTCTCAGCTCCTATAATTCACCCCTCCACTTT.